The clone carrying this T cell receptor (beta chain) was detected only a few times. Its antigen is currently unknown. The source of the sample is a study of identical twins. Study-level results: Twin pairs had excess sharing that was weaker in beta out-of-frame sequences.

TCRdb re-analysed the 5' RACE reads in MiXCR, keeping a single row per CDR3 protein. Of roughly 720,000 distinct CDR3 sequences listed, roughly 18% were seen once; the top ten hold around 13%. This sample was also put to use in a study of T cells expressing NK-cell markers. Turning to that study: It remained uncertain whether the expanded NKG2C+ T cell clones were specific for HCMV antigens.

What was sequenced was PBMCs. The sequence came from a woman aged 18-29 years in good health.

The CDR3 nucleotides are TGCAGTGCTAGCCTTGCGGGAGCGGACGAGCAGTACTTC. Amino acid sequence: CSASLAGADEQYF. This rearrangement joins TRBV20-1 to TRBJ2-7, with TRBD2 identical over 7 bases. The CDR3 length is 13 residues. V dropped 3 bases and J dropped 5; count of bases not matched to a gene: 7. Germline CDR1 is DFQATT and CDR2 is SNEGSKA (reference sequence).